One sample yielded the 23 T cell receptor beta chains listed below, sequenced in a study of T cells in Graves' hyperthyroidism and ophthalmopathy. The TCR beta CDR3 regions underwent amplification using RNA transcripts as the source. The TCR CDR3 first-round RT-PCR relied on the HTBI primer set. TCRdb reanalysed the multiplex PCR reads using MiXCR and keeps one entry per CDR3 protein. The sample shows around 600,000 distinct CDR3 sequences, about 14% of them seen only once. The source material was blood. The receptor set was obtained from a woman aged 50 to 65 with Graves' ophthalmopathy.

There are a few counts of this clonotype. The V call is TRBV19, the J call TRBJ2-7; TRBD2 agrees at 10 bases. Germline V gene lookup returns CDR1 LNHDA and CDR2 SQIVND (reference sequence). The CDR3 contains 17 residues. V shed 1 base and J 3 bases; nucleotides not matched to a gene: 9. The CDR3 sequence: CASSIASGLAGVYEQYF. CDR3 DNA: TGTGCCAGTAGTATAGCATCGGGGCTAGCGGGAGTCTACGAGCAGTACTTC.

In its sample, this clonotype was seen many times. The CDR3 sequence is CASRVGSYEQYF. CDR3 coding DNA: TGTGCCAGCAGGGTAGGCTCCTACGAGCAGTACTTC. This chain uses TRBV28 with TRBJ2-7; D uncertain. The V end lost 6 bases, the J end lost 0 bases, and 6 bases lay between the germline ends. CDR3 length: 12 amino acids. CDR1 and CDR2 (germline): MDHEN, SYDVKM.

This clonotype appeared many times. The V call is TRBV12-3 or TRBV12-4, the J call TRBJ1-2; the match to TRBD1 covers 9 bases. The CDR3 consists of 15 residues. With V trimmed by 5 bases and J by 4 bases, 8 bases remained unmatched. The CDR3 DNA follows: TGTGCCAGCAGTCGATCCTTGGGACAGGGCTATGGCTACACCTTC. Translating it yields CASSRSLGQGYGYTF.

The chain employs TRBV6-1 and TRBJ1-1; 7 bases match TRBD1. CDR3 length: 13 amino acids. The V gene end was trimmed by 6 bases and the J gene end by 7 bases; junction bases not matched to a gene: 8. Germline values: CDR1 MNHNS, CDR2 SASEGT. CDR3 sequence (DNA): TGTGCCAGCAGCCCGACAGGGTTGGTTGAAGCTTTCTTT. This sequence encodes CASSPTGLVEAFF.

This clonotype was counted ten times or more. This chain connects TRBV3-1 to TRBJ2-5; TRBD2 might be the D (6 bases). This CDR3 spans 13 amino acids. V lost 3 bases and J 5 bases, leaving 10 bases between the germline ends. Germline-derived CDR1 and CDR2 are LGHDT and YNNKEL (reference sequence). The CDR3: CASSQTSWETQYF. The CDR3 DNA follows: TGTGCCAGCAGCCAGACTAGTTGGGAGACCCAGTACTTC.

At least ten counts were recorded for this clonotype. This chain uses TRBV7-9 with TRBJ2-7; D is perhaps TRBD1 (5 bases). Germline CDR1 and CDR2: SEHNR and FQNEAQ (reference sequence). This CDR3 is built from 14 residues. Trimming cost V 1 base and J 0 bases, with 7 bases left between them. This CDR3 is CASSLVGASYEQYF. Here the CDR3 DNA reads TGTGCCAGCAGCTTAGTAGGGGCCTCCTACGAGCAGTACTTC.

This clonotype showed up many times. This chain joins TRBV28 and TRBJ2-1, with D possibly matching TRBD2 (5 bases). V gave up 3 bases and J gave up 5 bases, with 14 bases separating them. There are 15 residues in the CDR3. Per the germline V gene, CDR1 is MDHEN and CDR2 is SYDVKM. The DNA of the CDR3 is TGTGCCAGCAGTTTTACGGGATATGAGGACAATGAGCAGTTCTTC. Protein sequence: CASSFTGYEDNEQFF.

This clonotype has at least ten counts. The chain joins TRBV11-2 to TRBJ2-1; 8 positions agree with TRBD1. The germline V gene has CDR1 SGHAT and CDR2 FQNNGV. With V trimmed by 4 bases and J by 7 bases, 9 bases remained unmatched. CDR3 length: 15 amino acids. CDR3 sequence reads: CASSSYVQGGNEQFF. The CDR3 DNA reads TGTGCCAGCAGCTCGTACGTACAGGGGGGAAATGAGCAGTTCTTC.

This clonotype was seen many times. The V call is TRBV6-6, the J call TRBJ2-6, with D possibly matching TRBD1 (7 bases). Germline V gives CDR1 MNHNY, CDR2 SVGAGI (reference sequence). The CDR3 is made up of 17 amino acids. V lost 2 bases to trimming and J lost 3 bases, with 14 bases between them. The CDR3 DNA is TGTGCCAGCAGTTACAGGAGGGGGCCGTTTGGGGCCAACGTCCTGACTTTC. Translation: CASSYRRGPFGANVLTF.

This clonotype turned up a few times. V is TRBV20-1 and J is TRBJ1-3; TRBD1 is a possible D gene (6 bases). Trimming shortened V by 4 bases and J by 4 bases, and 20 bases separated the two germline ends. Germline CDR1 is DFQATT and CDR2 is SNEGSKA (reference sequence). CDR3 length equals 16 residues. CDR3 nucleotide sequence: TGCAGTGCTACCCCTTTTTCCTGGGGGCGAGGAAACACCATATATTTT. Its protein is CSATPFSWGRGNTIYF.

The table lists this clonotype with many counts. This chain links TRBV20-1 with TRBJ2-3; D unclear. Germline lookup yields CDR1 DFQATT and CDR2 SNEGSKA (reference sequence). V lost 1 base and J lost 4, with 12 bases in between. This CDR3 contains 14 residues. The CDR3 region is CSARAFSGADTQYF. The CDR3 DNA reads as TGCAGTGCTAGAGCTTTCAGTGGGGCAGATACGCAGTATTTT.

The chain has TRBV28 and TRBJ1-3, with 8 bases that match TRBD1. Germline V CDR1 and CDR2: MDHEN, SYDVKM. CDR3 length equals 15 residues. J lost 3 bases, V lost 3 bases, and 4 bases had no gene match. CDR3 loop: CASSFGQGGGNTIYF. CDR3 sequence (DNA): TGTGCCAGCAGTTTCGGACAGGGAGGTGGAAACACCATATATTTT.

Of note for this clonotype: One junction end disagrees with the germline gene, perhaps due to a read error. The chain joins TRBV6-1 to TRBJ1-6; 10 bases align to TRBD1. The V gene's germline CDR1 is MNHNS and CDR2 SASEGT. This CDR3 is built from 14 residues. As DNA, the CDR3 is TGTGCCAGCCTCTGGACAGGGGGGAATTCACCCCCCCACTTT. It codes for CASLWTGGNSPPHF.

This clonotype was seen many times. The CDR3: CASSVLGAQAYNEQFF. The CDR3 DNA sequence: TGTGCCAGCAGTGTCCTGGGGGCGCAGGCCTACAATGAGCAGTTCTTC. This chain links TRBV2 with TRBJ2-1; weak D call: TRBD1 (6 bases). Trimming pared 4 bases from V and 2 bases from J, leaving 15 bases between. In germline, CDR1 is SNHLY, CDR2 FYNNEI. The CDR3 spans 16 residues.

Points on this clonotype: Given a much more abundant clone one base away, this may be a read error. V is TRBV6-6 and J is TRBJ1-1; TRBD1 matches 7 bases. Germline lookup yields CDR1 MNHNY and CDR2 SVGAGI (reference sequence). Trimming took 0 bases from V and 2 from J; bases not matched to a gene: 6. CDR3 size: 16 residues. CDR3 nucleotides: TGTGCCAGCAGTTACTCGGGTCAGGGGGAAAACACTGAAGCTTTCTTT. This translates into CASSYSGQGENTEAFF.

The rearrangement links TRBV6-2 or TRBV6-3 to TRBJ1-2; the D is unclear. The CDR3 loop spans 11 amino acids. V was clipped by 5 bases and J by 8 bases, with 9 bases between them. Germline V gene lookup returns CDR1 MNHEY and CDR2 SVGEGT. The CDR3 nucleotides are TGTGCCAGCAGTCACGCTGCGGGCTACACCTTC. Encoded protein: CASSHAAGYTF.

This clonotype was detected a few times. The rearrangement joins TRBV4-3 to TRBJ2-3; D perhaps matches TRBD1 (6 bases). Trimming removed 6 bases from V and 2 bases from J, with 12 bases in between. Germline values: CDR1 LGHNA, CDR2 YSLEER. The length of the CDR3 is 14 residues. The CDR3 region has the DNA TGCGCCAGCAGTCGACAGGCTTACACAGATACGCAGTATTTT. It encodes CASSRQAYTDTQYF.

J is TRBJ2-1 and V is TRBV29-1; 7 nucleotides match TRBD2. V lost 6 bases and J lost 4; bases outside the gene matches: 15. The CDR3 totals 16 residues. Germline CDR1 is SQVTM and CDR2 is ANQGSEA. The CDR3 protein is CSVSTRLASTYNEQFF. The CDR3 DNA follows: TGCAGCGTCAGCACGCGACTAGCAAGTACTTACAATGAGCAGTTCTTC.

The rearrangement uses TRBV10-3 and TRBJ2-5; TRBD1 aligns across 9 bases. Trimming took 4 bases from V and 3 from J; bases not matched to a gene: 6. This CDR3 is 15 amino acids long. The germline V gene has CDR1 ENHRY and CDR2 SYGVKD. For the CDR3, the DNA is TGTGCCATCAGTGTCGGGACAGGGAGGGAAGAGACCCAGTACTTC. It translates to CAISVGTGREETQYF.

This clonotype was detected many times. The J gene is TRBJ2-1, the V gene TRBV7-9; D possibly corresponds to TRBD1 (6 bases). The ends were cut back, 1 base at V and 11 bases at J, with 9 bases in the middle. The CDR3 totals 12 residues. In germline, CDR1 is SEHNR, CDR2 FQNEAQ (reference sequence). CDR3 in amino acids: CASSLGGPQQFF. The CDR3 bases are TGTGCCAGCAGCTTAGGGGGGCCTCAGCAGTTCTTC. Together with reference TRBV7-9 and TRBJ2-1, the CDR3 gives the full variable domain: DTGVSQNPRHKITKRGQNVTFRCDPISEHNRLYWYRQTLGQGPEFLTYFQNEAQLEKSRLLSDRFSAERPKGSFSTLEIQRTEQGDSAMYLCASSLGGPQQFFGPGTRLTVL.

This clonotype was counted ten times or more. This chain uses TRBV5-1 with TRBJ2-3, with D possibly matching TRBD1 (6 bases). CDR1 SGHRS and CDR2 YFSETQ come from the germline V gene. V was trimmed by 4 bases and J by 2 bases, leaving 11 bases between them. The CDR3 is 14 residues long. The CDR3 DNA sequence: TGCGCCAGCAGCCCAGGGACACCCACAGATACGCAGTATTTT. It codes for CASSPGTPTDTQYF.

In its sample, this clonotype was seen many times. The chain joins TRBV20-1 to TRBJ2-1; 10 bases map to TRBD2. CDR3 length equals 16 residues. CDR1 and CDR2 (germline): DFQATT, SNEGSKA (reference sequence). V dropped 4 bases and J dropped 4; count of bases not matched to a gene: 10. The DNA for the CDR3 is TGCAGTGCTACGCTAGCGGGAGTAAGGGGGTACAATGAGCAGTTCTTC. It yields the protein CSATLAGVRGYNEQFF.

This clonotype showed up many times. The V call is TRBV14, the J call TRBJ2-7, with D hard to call. The CDR3 runs to 15 residues. The V end was cut by 0 bases, the J end by 0 bases, with 9 bases between. Germline values: CDR1 SGHDN, CDR2 FVKESK. Written as DNA, the CDR3 is TGTGCCAGCAGCCAAGACTACTTTTCCTCCTACGAGCAGTACTTC. Its protein is CASSQDYFSSYEQYF. Full variable domain (outside the CDR3, taken from reference TRBV14 and TRBJ2-7): EAGVTQFPSHSVIEKGQTVTLRCDPISGHDNLYWYRRVMGKEIKFLLHFVKESKQDESGMPNNRFLAERTGGTYSTLKVQPAELEDSGVYFCASSQDYFSSYEQYFGPGTRLTVT.